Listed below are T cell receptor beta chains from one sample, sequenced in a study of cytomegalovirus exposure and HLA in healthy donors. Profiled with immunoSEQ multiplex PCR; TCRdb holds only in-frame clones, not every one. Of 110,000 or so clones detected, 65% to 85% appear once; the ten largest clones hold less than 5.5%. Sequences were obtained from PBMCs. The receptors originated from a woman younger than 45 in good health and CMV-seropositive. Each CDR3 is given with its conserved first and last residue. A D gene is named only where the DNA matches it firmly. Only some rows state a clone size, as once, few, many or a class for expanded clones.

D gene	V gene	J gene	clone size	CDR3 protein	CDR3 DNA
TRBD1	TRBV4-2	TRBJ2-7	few	CASSQGRTGPIWYF	TGTGCCAGCAGCCAAGGGCGGACAGGACCAATCTGGTACTTC
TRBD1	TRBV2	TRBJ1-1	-	CASSEQGAASTEAFF	TGTGCCAGCAGTGAACAGGGGGCGGCGAGCACTGAAGCTTTCTTT
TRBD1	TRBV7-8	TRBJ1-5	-	CASSGPGQTQPQHF	TGTGCCAGCAGCGGTCCGGGACAGACTCAGCCCCAGCATTTT
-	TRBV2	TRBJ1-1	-	CASLATANTEAFF	TGTGCCAGCCTAGCGACGGCGAACACTGAAGCTTTCTTT
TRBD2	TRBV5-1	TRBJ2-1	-	CASNPSGLMNNEQFF	TGCGCCAGCAACCCTTCGGGACTAATGAACAATGAGCAGTTCTTC
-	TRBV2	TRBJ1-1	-	CASSPGIMNTEAFF	TGTGCCAGCAGCCCGGGAATCATGAACACTGAAGCTTTCTTT
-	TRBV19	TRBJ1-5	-	CASSPSLTGSPSSNQPQHF	TGTGCCAGTAGTCCCAGTTTGACAGGCTCCCCCTCTAGCAATCAGCCCCAGCATTTT
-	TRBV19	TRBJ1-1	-	CASSISGASEAFF	TGTGCCAGTAGTATATCAGGGGCAAGTGAAGCTTTCTTT
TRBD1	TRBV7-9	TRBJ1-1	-	CASSPMTGATNTEAFF	TGTGCCAGCAGCCCCATGACAGGGGCGACGAACACTGAAGCTTTCTTT
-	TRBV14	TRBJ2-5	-	CASSAVRGTETQYF	TGTGCCAGCAGCGCGGTCAGGGGAACAGAGACCCAGTACTTC
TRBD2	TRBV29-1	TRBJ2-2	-	CSVFMTSGGTGELFF	TGCAGCGTTTTTATGACTAGCGGGGGGACCGGGGAGCTGTTTTTT
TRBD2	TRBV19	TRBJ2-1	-	CASRGLAGGYEQFF	TGTGCCAGTAGGGGACTAGCGGGAGGGTATGAGCAGTTCTTC
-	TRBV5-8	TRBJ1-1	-	CASSADSYTEAFF	TGTGCCAGCAGCGCGGACAGTTACACTGAAGCTTTCTTT
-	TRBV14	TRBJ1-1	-	CASSQDRRSTEAFF	TGTGCCAGCAGCCAAGATCGGAGGTCCACTGAAGCTTTCTTT
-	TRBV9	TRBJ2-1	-	CASKSSYNEQFF	TGTGCCAGCAAGAGCTCCTACAATGAGCAGTTCTTC
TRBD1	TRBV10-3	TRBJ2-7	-	CAISEGPGRGSSYEQYF	TGTGCCATCAGTGAAGGGCCCGGCAGGGGGTCTTCCTACGAGCAGTACTTC
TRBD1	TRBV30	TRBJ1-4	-	CAWSDGTGNEKLFF	TGTGCCTGGAGTGACGGGACAGGGAATGAAAAACTGTTTTTT
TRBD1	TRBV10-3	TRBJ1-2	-	CAISLSGQGYDYGYTF	TGTGCCATCTCCTTAAGTGGACAGGGTTACGACTATGGCTACACCTTC
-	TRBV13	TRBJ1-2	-	CASSLDQNYGYTF	TGTGCCAGCAGCTTAGATCAGAACTATGGCTACACCTTC
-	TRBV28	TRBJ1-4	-	CASRGSGPTNEKLFF	TGTGCCAGCAGAGGATCAGGTCCAACTAATGAAAAACTGTTTTTT
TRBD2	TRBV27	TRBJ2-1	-	CASGNLGLAKYNEQFF	TGTGCCAGCGGAAACCTGGGACTAGCGAAATACAATGAGCAGTTCTTC
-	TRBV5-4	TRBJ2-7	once	CASSRGRDSYEQYF	TGTGCCAGCAGCCGCGGACGGGACTCCTACGAGCAGTACTTC
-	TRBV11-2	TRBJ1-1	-	CASSFPETSVNTEAFF	TGTGCCAGCAGCTTCCCAGAAACAAGCGTGAACACTGAAGCTTTCTTT
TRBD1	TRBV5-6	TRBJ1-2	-	CASSISEQGYGYTF	TGTGCCAGCAGCATCTCCGAACAGGGGTATGGCTACACCTTC
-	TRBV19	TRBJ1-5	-	CASSIGQNSNQPQHF	TGTGCCAGTAGTATAGGACAGAATAGCAATCAGCCCCAGCATTTT
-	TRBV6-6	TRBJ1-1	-	CASSLQTEVVEAFF	TGTGCCAGCAGCCTCCAGACAGAAGTAGTTGAAGCTTTCTTT
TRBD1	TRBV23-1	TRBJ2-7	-	CASSQSDGQGCAYEQYF	TGCGCCAGCAGTCAATCTGACGGACAGGGATGCGCCTACGAGCAGTACTTC
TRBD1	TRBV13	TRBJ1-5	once	CASSTRQGSQPQHF	TGTGCCAGCAGCACCCGACAGGGCAGTCAGCCCCAGCATTTT
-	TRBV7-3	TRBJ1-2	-	CASSLRGDYGYTF	TGTGCCAGCAGCTTAAGGGGAGACTATGGCTACACCTTC
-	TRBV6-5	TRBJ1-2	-	CASSYSTGDGYTF	TGTGCCAGCAGTTACTCGACGGGGGATGGCTACACCTTC
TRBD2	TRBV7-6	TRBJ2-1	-	CASSLRAGGPLSEQFF	TGTGCCAGCAGCTTAAGGGCGGGAGGGCCACTAAGTGAGCAGTTCTTC
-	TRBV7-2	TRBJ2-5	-	CASSRPSGTSFGETQYF	TGTGCCAGCAGCCGACCGTCCGGGACATCGTTCGGAGAGACCCAGTACTTC
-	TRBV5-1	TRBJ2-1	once	CASSRGWGGRSYNEQFF	TGCGCCAGCAGCCGGGGGTGGGGGGGCAGGTCCTACAATGAGCAGTTCTTC
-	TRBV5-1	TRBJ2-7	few	CASSFGREEAYEQYF	TGCGCCAGCAGCTTTGGCCGGGAAGAAGCCTACGAGCAGTACTTC
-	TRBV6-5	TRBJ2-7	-	CASSSGLRTHEQYF	TGTGCCAGCAGTTCCGGACTACGTACCCACGAGCAGTACTTC
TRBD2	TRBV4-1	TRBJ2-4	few	CASSQVILAGVHF	TGCGCCAGCAGCCAAGTTATACTAGCGGGAGTCCACTTC
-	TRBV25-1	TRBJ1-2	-	CASSEPGNYGYTF	TGTGCCAGCAGTGAACCGGGTAACTATGGCTACACCTTC
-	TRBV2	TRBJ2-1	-	CASRVNLAVPYNEQFF	TGTGCCAGCAGGGTAAATTTAGCGGTTCCCTACAATGAGCAGTTCTTC
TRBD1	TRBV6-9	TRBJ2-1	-	CASSYRGQGARSSYNEQFF	TGTGCCAGCAGTTACCGAGGACAGGGGGCTAGGAGCTCCTACAATGAGCAGTTCTTC
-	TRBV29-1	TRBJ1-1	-	CSVVSRGETFF	TGCAGCGTTGTTTCTCGGGGAGAAACTTTCTTT